This TCR beta chain was sequenced during a study of T cells in tumors after PD-1 blockade. Template: tumor biopsy or peripheral blood genomic DNA, roughly 616-6,500 ng per sample. Assay: immunoSEQ multiplex PCR; the TCRdb copy retains only in-frame clones and omits some. The table lists approximately 59,000 clones, roughly 75% of them singletons. The V and J ends lost 5 bases and 1 base, in that order; junction bases with no gene match: 4. The CDR3 extends over 15 amino acids. CDR1 and CDR2 from the germline V gene are MNHEY and SVGAGI. The chain links TRBV6-5 to TRBJ2-3; 9 bases line up with TRBD2. The sequence derives from a human donor with basal cell carcinoma. The specimen comprised PBMCs, sampled before anti-PD-1 treatment. CDR3 sequence reads: CASSMTSGGTDTQYF. DNA of the CDR3: TGTGCCAGCAGTATGACTAGCGGTGGCACAGATACGCAGTATTTT.